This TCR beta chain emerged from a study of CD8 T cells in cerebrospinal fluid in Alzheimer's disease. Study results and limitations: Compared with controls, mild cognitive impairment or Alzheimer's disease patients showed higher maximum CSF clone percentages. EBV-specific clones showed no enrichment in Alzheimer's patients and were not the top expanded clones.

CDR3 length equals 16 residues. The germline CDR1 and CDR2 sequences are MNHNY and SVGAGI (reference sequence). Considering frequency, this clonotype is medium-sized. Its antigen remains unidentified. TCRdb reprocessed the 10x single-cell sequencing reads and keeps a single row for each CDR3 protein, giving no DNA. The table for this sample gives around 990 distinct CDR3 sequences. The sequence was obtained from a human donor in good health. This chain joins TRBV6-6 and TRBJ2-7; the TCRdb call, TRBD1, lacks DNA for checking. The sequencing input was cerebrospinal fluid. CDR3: CASSQLSLDRAYEQYF.